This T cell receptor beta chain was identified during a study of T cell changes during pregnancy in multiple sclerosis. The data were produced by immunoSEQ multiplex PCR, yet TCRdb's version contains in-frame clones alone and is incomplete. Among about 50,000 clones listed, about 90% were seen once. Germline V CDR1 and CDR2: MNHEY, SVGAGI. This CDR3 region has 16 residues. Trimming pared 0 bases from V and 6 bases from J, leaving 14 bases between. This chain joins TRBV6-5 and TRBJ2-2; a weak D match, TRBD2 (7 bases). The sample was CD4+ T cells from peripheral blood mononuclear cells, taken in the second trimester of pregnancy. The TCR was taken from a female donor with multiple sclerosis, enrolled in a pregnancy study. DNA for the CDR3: TGTGCCAGCAGTTACTCGGGGGGGCTCGCCCCCGGGGAGCTGTTTTTT. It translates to CASSYSGGLAPGELFF.